This T cell receptor (beta chain) was sequenced during a study of neurological immune-mediated disorders. Study-level findings and limits: When the repertoires were grouped phylogenetically, those of 18 of the 34 multiple sclerosis patients came together in a single cluster of related CDR3 sequences, which points to a possible repertoire-level signature. There were no CDR3 amino acid sequences shared by expanded clones across subjects, a result suggesting private repertoires in all groups.

To note about this clonotype: Antigen specificity is unknown. Likely a read error: the CDR3 ends without its conserved phenylalanine or tryptophan.

A 10-nucleotide random UMI tagged transcripts in template-switch 5'RACE cDNA synthesis. TCRdb re-derived calls from the 5' RACE reads in MiXCR, one entry per CDR3 protein. The repertoire holds 50,000 or so distinct CDR3 sequences, with about 3.7% as singletons. Stored at -80 C, 2 million PBMCs were the source of the unsorted libraries. The sequenced sample was PBMCs. The TCR comes from a man aged 35 to 55 with multiple sclerosis.

Here the CDR3 reads CSAFSSRGAKNIQYN. DNA of the CDR3: TGCAGTGCTTTTTCCTCGAGGGGAGCCAAAAACATTCAGTACAAC. The chain recombines TRBV20-1 with TRBJ2-4; TRBD1 or TRBD2 may be the D gene (5 bases each). V shed 5 bases and J shed 0 bases, with 14 bases lying between them. Germline CDR1 DFQATT, CDR2 SNEGSKA (reference sequence). This CDR3 region has 15 residues.